One sample yielded the 26 T cell receptor beta chains listed below, sequenced in a study of early T cells in non-severe SARS-CoV-2 infection. TCRdb passed the 5' RACE reads through MiXCR, listing each CDR3 protein once. The sample lists about 110,000 distinct CDR3 sequences; 9.5% to 13% were seen once. Material: whole blood. All receptors come from an adult who was a healthcare worker with PCR-confirmed SARS-CoV-2 infection or an uninfected control (not recorded which).

This clonotype was detected many times. The chain links TRBV4-1 to TRBJ2-2, with D hard to call. The CDR3 has 16 amino acids. Germline assignment: CDR1 MGHRA and CDR2 YSYEKL. V lost 4 bases to trimming and J lost 1 base, with 13 bases between them. This CDR3 is CASSLRDNRNTGELFF. CDR3 in DNA: TGCGCCAGCAGCCTAAGGGATAACCGGAACACCGGGGAGCTGTTTTTT.

Many counts were recorded for this clonotype. The chain joins TRBV2 to TRBJ1-6; 7 bases fit TRBD1. Germline assignment: CDR1 SNHLY and CDR2 FYNNEI. Trimming cost V 6 bases and J 6 bases; bases outside gene matches: 5. The CDR3 has 14 residues. The CDR3: CASRGQVSNSPLHF. The CDR3 region has the DNA TGTGCCAGCAGAGGACAGGTTTCTAATTCACCCCTCCACTTT.

This clonotype was recorded a few times. The rearrangement links TRBV18 to TRBJ2-7; the D gene is possibly TRBD2 (5 bases). The CDR3 runs 16 residues. V shed 6 bases and J shed 1 base, with 19 bases lying between them. Germline-derived CDR1 and CDR2 are KGHSH and LQKENI. The CDR3 DNA is TGTGCCAGCTCCCCAGAGGGTCTAGTGGCATCCTACGAGCAGTACTTC. It encodes CASSPEGLVASYEQYF.

With regard to this clonotype: Relative to the germline gene, one junction end is altered; a read error may explain this. The chain recombines TRBV27 with TRBJ2-7; D is unclear. Germline CDR1 reads MNHEY; CDR2 reads SMNVEV (reference sequence). This CDR3 region has 8 residues. CDR3 residues: CAAPRRNF. DNA of the CDR3: TGTGCCGCTCCTCGTCGGAACTTC.

This clonotype was found many times. The gene calls are TRBV27 and TRBJ1-2; D call uncertain. The CDR3 covers 14 residues. Trimming took off 4 bases at V and 4 bases at J, with 13 bases between the two ends. Germline V gene lookup returns CDR1 MNHEY and CDR2 SMNVEV (reference sequence). The CDR3 loop reads CASSSVPSLYGYTF. CDR3 sequence (DNA): TGTGCCAGCAGTTCCGTCCCATCCCTCTATGGCTACACCTTC.

This clonotype was seen at least ten times. The chain employs TRBV3-1 and TRBJ2-1, with a weak D call TRBD2 (6 bases). This CDR3 has 16 amino acids. Deletions cut 4 bases from V and 9 bases from J, with 22 bases between. Germline assignment: CDR1 LGHDT and CDR2 YNNKEL (reference sequence). The DNA for the CDR3 is TGTGCCAGCAGCCGAGGTCCTGGGACTCTTTCTGGTGAGCAGTTCTTC. It is translated as CASSRGPGTLSGEQFF.

The chain is built from TRBV5-1 and TRBJ2-7, with 10 bases aligning to TRBD2. The germline CDR1 and CDR2 sequences are SGHRS and YFSETQ. The CDR3 covers 15 residues. With 4 bases clipped from V and 4 bases from J, the junction kept 8 bases outside the gene matches. CDR3 sequence reads: CASSTQRGGAYEQYF. CDR3 DNA sequence: TGCGCCAGCAGCACCCAGCGGGGGGGTGCGTACGAGCAGTACTTC.

The V call is TRBV18, the J call TRBJ2-3, with 8 bases aligning to TRBD1. CDR3 length: 15 residues. The V gene end was trimmed by 7 bases and the J gene end by 2 bases; junction bases not matched to a gene: 8. Looked up from germline, CDR1 is KGHSH and CDR2 is LQKENI. The CDR3 DNA follows: TGTGCCAGCTTCCCCAGGGGGCAGGTCACAGATACGCAGTATTTT. Translation: CASFPRGQVTDTQYF.

This clonotype was seen a handful of times. The chain links TRBV6-1 to TRBJ2-1; possible D gene TRBD2, 5 bases. This CDR3 is built from 14 residues. CDR1 is MNHNS, CDR2 SASEGT, per germline. V was pared by 5 bases and J by 5 bases, with 13 bases between. Here the CDR3 DNA reads TGTGCCAGCAGTCTAAGGACTGGGAACAATGAGCAGTTCTTC. Translating it yields CASSLRTGNNEQFF.

This clonotype was found a few times. The chain uses TRBV27 and TRBJ1-5, with D uncertain. Deletions cut 4 bases from V and 3 bases from J, with 10 bases between. Germline V gives CDR1 MNHEY, CDR2 SMNVEV (reference sequence). This CDR3 is built from 14 residues. The CDR3 nucleotides read TGTGCCAGCAGTTCAGGACTCCTCAATCAGCCCCAGCATTTT. Protein sequence: CASSSGLLNQPQHF.

This chain uses TRBV7-9 with TRBJ2-3, with 7 bases identical to TRBD1. V dropped 8 bases and J dropped 2; count of bases not matched to a gene: 10. The CDR3 runs 15 residues. Germline values: CDR1 SEHNR, CDR2 FQNEAQ (reference sequence). CDR3 sequence reads: CASCMTGSLTDTQYF. CDR3 in DNA: TGTGCCAGCTGCATGACAGGGTCCCTCACAGATACGCAGTATTTT.

The genes are TRBV5-4 and TRBJ2-6; 8 nucleotides match TRBD2. The CDR3 has 19 amino acids. Germline CDR1 SGHNT, CDR2 YYREEE (reference sequence). V trimming: 0 bases; J trimming: 4 bases; junction bases outside the gene matches: 12. The CDR3 region is CASSLGPGRAPDGANVLTF. CDR3 in DNA: TGTGCCAGCAGCTTGGGTCCCGGGAGGGCCCCAGACGGGGCCAACGTCCTGACTTTC.

This clonotype was recorded at least ten times. The gene calls are TRBV4-1 and TRBJ2-7, with 7 bases identical to TRBD1. The germline CDR1 and CDR2 sequences are MGHRA and YSYEKL. CDR3 size: 13 residues. V lost 4 bases to trimming and J lost 3 bases; unmatched junction nucleotides: 3. The CDR3 sequence is CASSRGQSYEQYF. In DNA form, the CDR3 reads TGCGCCAGCAGCCGGGGACAGAGCTACGAGCAGTACTTC.

This clonotype was seen ten or more times. The CDR3 sequence is CASSLTGMDTEAFF. The CDR3 DNA is TGTGCCAGCTCACTTACAGGGATGGACACTGAAGCTTTCTTT. This chain connects TRBV18 to TRBJ1-1; D may be TRBD1 (6 bases). Deletions cut 4 bases from V and 3 bases from J, with 12 bases between. CDR1 and CDR2 (germline): KGHSH, LQKENI. The CDR3 totals 14 residues.

This clonotype turned up a few times. The CDR3 DNA reads as TGTGCCTGGAGACGAGGGGGAGATACGCAGTATTTT. Protein product: CAWRRGGDTQYF. This chain joins TRBV30 and TRBJ2-3; the D gene is possibly TRBD1 (6 bases). Trimming stripped 3 bases from V and 5 bases from J, with 9 bases between. The CDR3 length is 12 residues. CDR1 and CDR2 (germline): GTSNPN, SVGIG (reference sequence).

V usage is TRBV12-3 or TRBV12-4 and J usage is TRBJ2-2; D is unclear. Trimming took off 5 bases at V and 2 bases at J, with 6 bases between the two ends. The CDR3 contains 13 residues. For the CDR3, the DNA is TGTGCCAGCAGTAGTGCTAACACCGGGGAGCTGTTTTTT. It codes for CASSSANTGELFF.

This clonotype was seen at least ten times. The chain employs TRBV7-9 and TRBJ1-2; D is unclear. This CDR3 has 12 amino acids. Germline V CDR1 and CDR2: SEHNR, FQNEAQ (reference sequence). The V gene lost 3 bases and the J gene lost 8 bases, with 10 bases spanning the gap. CDR3 residues: CASSFPASGYTF. The CDR3 DNA sequence: TGTGCCAGCAGCTTCCCTGCGAGCGGCTACACCTTC.

In this sample, this clonotype turned up many times. The chain uses TRBV11-2 and TRBJ2-7, with 7 bases fitting TRBD2. This CDR3 spans 16 amino acids. V lost 1 base, J lost 2 bases, and 8 bases stayed unmatched. In germline, CDR1 is SGHAT, CDR2 FQNNGV. The CDR3 sequence is CASSLVGGSRPYEQYF. CDR3 coding DNA: TGTGCCAGCAGCTTAGTAGGCGGGAGTCGACCCTACGAGCAGTACTTC.

This clonotype was recorded a few times. DNA for the CDR3: TGCAGCGCCTATCGCGGGGACTATGGCTACACCTTC. Its protein product is CSAYRGDYGYTF. V and J are TRBV29-1 and TRBJ1-2; no reliable D call. This CDR3 has 12 residues. Germline V gene data show CDR1 as SQVTM and CDR2 as ANQGSEA. Trimming pared 7 bases from V and 3 bases from J, leaving 12 bases between.

This chain joins TRBV24-1 and TRBJ1-2; weak D call: TRBD1 (5 bases). V lost 5 bases and J 2 bases, leaving 11 bases between the germline ends. Per germline, CDR1 KGHDR and CDR2 SFDVKD. The CDR3 has 14 amino acids. CDR3 loop: CATSASNRNYGYTF. The CDR3 DNA is TGTGCCACCAGTGCGAGTAACAGGAACTATGGCTACACCTTC.

This clonotype was detected ten times or more. The chain is built from TRBV27 and TRBJ1-5, with D tentatively TRBD1 (5 bases). V lost 4 bases to trimming and J lost 4 bases, with 11 bases between them. Germline CDR1 is MNHEY and CDR2 is SMNVEV (reference sequence). This CDR3 comprises 14 residues. The CDR3 sequence is CASSSRTQNQPQHF. The CDR3 DNA reads TGTGCCAGCAGTTCTCGGACACAGAATCAGCCCCAGCATTTT.

This clonotype was seen at least ten times. This chain connects TRBV18 to TRBJ1-5; D is undetermined. Germline CDR1 and CDR2: KGHSH and LQKENI. V was shortened by 2 bases and J by 2 bases, with 10 bases between the two germline ends. The CDR3 totals 15 residues. CDR3 nucleotide sequence: TGTGCCAGCTCACCAACTGTCAATGGCAATCAGCCCCAGCATTTT. Its translation: CASSPTVNGNQPQHF.

This clonotype has a count of ten or more. DNA of the CDR3: TGTGCCAGCAGCGTACAGGGGGCCCTTTTGGGCACTGAAGCTTTCTTT. Encoded protein: CASSVQGALLGTEAFF. The V gene is TRBV2, the J gene TRBJ1-1; 9 bases map to TRBD1. The CDR3 contains 16 residues. With V trimmed by 6 bases and J by 4 bases, 12 bases remained unmatched. Germline V CDR1 and CDR2: SNHLY, FYNNEI.

This clonotype was seen ten or more times. The chain carries TRBV24-1 and TRBJ2-1; D perhaps matches TRBD2 (5 bases). This CDR3 comprises 12 residues. From germline, CDR1 is KGHDR and CDR2 SFDVKD. V was cut by 3 bases and J by 10 bases, with 9 bases left in between. DNA of the CDR3: TGTGCCACCAGTGATGTCAGACTAGAGCAGTTCTTC. It yields the protein CATSDVRLEQFF.

This clonotype was found a few times. The V call is TRBV29-1, the J call TRBJ2-3, with D perhaps matching TRBD2 (5 bases). V lost 7 bases to trimming and J lost 9 bases, with 17 bases between them. Germline V gives CDR1 SQVTM, CDR2 ANQGSEA. CDR3 length: 12 residues. The CDR3, as DNA: TGCAGCGGGTCTGCGGGCTCGCGGACGCAGTATTTT. It specifies CSGSAGSRTQYF.

The chain carries TRBV10-2 and TRBJ2-2; tentatively, D is TRBD1 (6 bases). The CDR3 has 16 amino acids. The germline CDR1 and CDR2 sequences are WSHSY and SAAADI. Trimming cost V 6 bases and J 0 bases, with 14 bases left between them. Written as DNA, the CDR3 is TGCGCCAGCAGCTCGACAGGCCCTCCGAACACCGGGGAGCTGTTTTTT. This encodes CASSSTGPPNTGELFF.